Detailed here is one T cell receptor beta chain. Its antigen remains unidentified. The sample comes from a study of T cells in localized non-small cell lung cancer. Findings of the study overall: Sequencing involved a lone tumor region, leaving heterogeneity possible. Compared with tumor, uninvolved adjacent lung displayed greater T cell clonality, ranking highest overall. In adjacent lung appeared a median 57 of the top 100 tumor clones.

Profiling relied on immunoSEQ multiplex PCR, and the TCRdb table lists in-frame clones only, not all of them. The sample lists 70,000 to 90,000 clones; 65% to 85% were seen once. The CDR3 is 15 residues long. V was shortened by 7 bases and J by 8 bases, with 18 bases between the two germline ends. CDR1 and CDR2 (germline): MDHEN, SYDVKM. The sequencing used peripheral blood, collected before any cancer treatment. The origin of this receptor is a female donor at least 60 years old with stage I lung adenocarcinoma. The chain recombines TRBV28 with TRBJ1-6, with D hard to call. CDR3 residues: CASTKELWGDSPLHF. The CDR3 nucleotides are TGTGCCAGCACTAAGGAGCTTTGGGGAGATTCACCCCTCCACTTT.